A selection of T cell receptor beta chains follows, all from one sample in a study of blood T cells in healthy people across ages. TCRdb independently ran MiXCR on the 5' RACE reads; one entry per CDR3 protein. Here the sample spans around 1.5 million distinct CDR3 sequences, roughly 59% being singletons. Sequencing was carried out using blood. These TCRs come from a man aged 18 to 30 in good health. Each CDR3 is given with its conserved first and last residue. Each record gives: CDR3 length, V gene, CDR3 protein.

>16|TRBV11-2
CASSPRTFPSTDTQYF
>14|TRBV10-3
CAISETDRGYGYTF
>12|TRBV10-3
CAISGTGEGYTF
>17|TRBV12-5
CASALDMTGTDNYGYTF
>12|TRBV21-1
CASRNRAYEQYF
>13|TRBV6-2/TRBV6-3
CASTDVPAYEQYF
>17|TRBV4-1
CASSQDRPAGSSYEQYF
>16|TRBV6-2/TRBV6-3
CASTRGPTSGADTQYF
>15|TRBV9
CASSVLGETYNEQFF
>14|TRBV2
CAGSTSPGTDTQYF
>14|TRBV12-3/TRBV12-4
CASTGRGTDTEAFF
>14|TRBV20-1
CSAEAGTSHYEQYF
>12|TRBV12-5
CASGHPVGEQFF
>15|TRBV29-1
CSAPRGDRSYNEQFF
>14|TRBV2
CASSSDGTQETQYF
>15|TRBV6-2/TRBV6-3
CASSYQQGFGTEAFF
>14|TRBV28
CASSGIGGPETQYF
>12|TRBV27
CASRTGGSPLHF
>12|TRBV19
CASRGTRGSQYF
>15|TRBV7-9
CASSHRAGEIHEQYF
>17|TRBV4-1
CASSHLPGGTAAYEQYF
>15|TRBV5-4
CASSFRVPMNTEAFF
>17|TRBV6-6
CASSHVFAGTGENIQYF
>12|TRBV5-6
CASTRGSSEQYF
>15|TRBV28
CASRLANEGLGEQYF
>16|TRBV4-3
CASSRDGVGGTDTQYF
>12|TRBV5-1
CASSPWGGEQFF
>15|TRBV27
CASSFSRQFSYEQYF
>14|TRBV10-3
CAISSDSSNQPQHF
>15|TRBV4-1
CASSQDEGRGYEQYF
>16|TRBV20-1
CSASSGQGAANEKLFF
>14|TRBV4-2
CASSQGAGFYEQYF
>15|TRBV3-1
CASSRRQGNQETQYF
>14|TRBV10-3
CAIRGGQGSNEQFF
>15|TRBV10-3
CAFSDWGAANTEAFF
>13|TRBV12-3/TRBV12-4
CASSPGLGSPLHF
>15|TRBV12-5
CASGPTDKSTDTQYF
>12|TRBV20-1
CSASWSGGELFF
>16|TRBV4-2
CASSPRLQGDSYEQYF
>16|TRBV3-1
CASSTRPGTVNYGYTF
>13|TRBV5-1
CASSSRQGSEAFF
>10|TRBV2
CASSRAEAFF
>13|TRBV12-3/TRBV12-4
CASMGPRGGAQHF
>22|TRBV4-2
CASSQDHLAGEISVSGANVLTF
>15|TRBV20-1
CSARKRQGLGYEQYF
>12|TRBV10-3
CATRNDRNEQFF
>16|TRBV6-5
CASSYSGQLNTGELFF
>14|TRBV7-2
CASSSVGPYYGYTF
>17|TRBV2
CASSVSGFLSGANVLTF
>15|TRBV7-2
CASSTRTSGYNEQYF